A single sample is the source of the 6 T cell receptor beta chains below, sequenced in a study of T cells in Graves' hyperthyroidism and ophthalmopathy. Using RNA transcripts as the source, TCR beta CDR3 regions were amplified. First-round RT-PCR of the TCR CDR3 relied on the HTBI primer set. One entry per CDR3 protein results from TCRdb running MiXCR on the multiplex PCR reads. Of fewer than 350,000 distinct CDR3 sequences detected, roughly 19% appear once; the ten largest clones hold just under 40%. The sample taken for sequencing was blood. Receptors were obtained from a man in his fifties or sixties with Graves' ophthalmopathy.

This rearrangement joins TRBV5-1 to TRBJ2-4; 7 bases agree with TRBD1. Germline CDR1 reads SGHRS; CDR2 reads YFSETQ. J gave up 7 bases and V 4 bases, and 8 bases lay outside the gene matches. This CDR3 is 14 amino acids long. This chain's CDR3 is CASSIRGGQNIQYF. The CDR3 DNA sequence: TGCGCCAGCAGCATTCGAGGGGGCCAGAACATTCAGTACTTC. Combining the CDR3 with reference TRBV5-1 and TRBJ2-4 gives the whole variable domain KAGVTQTPRYLIKTRGQQVTLSCSPISGHRSVSWYQQTPGQGLQFLFEYFSETQRNKGNFPGRFSGRQFSNSRSEMNVSTLELGDSALYLCASSIRGGQNIQYFGAGTRLSVL.

This clonotype has only a few counts. The chain couples TRBV20-1 to TRBJ2-7; D is possibly TRBD1 (5 bases). The CDR3 contains 12 residues. Looked up from germline, CDR1 is DFQATT and CDR2 is SNEGSKA (reference sequence). V lost 5 bases and J lost 2, with 10 bases in between. CDR3 nucleotides: TGCAGTGCTCCCGACAGAGCCTACGAGCAGTACTTC. Its translation: CSAPDRAYEQYF.

The rearrangement links TRBV10-1 to TRBJ2-3; no definite D call. The CDR3 has 14 amino acids. Between the trimmed V and J ends, which lost 6 bases and 1 base, there was a span of 11 bases. CDR1 and CDR2 from the germline V gene are WNHNN and SYGVQD (reference sequence). The CDR3 coding sequence is TGCGCCAGCAGCTCCGGTGCGGGCACAGATACGCAGTATTTT. Its protein product is CASSSGAGTDTQYF.

This chain links TRBV7-3 with TRBJ2-7, with D perhaps TRBD2 (5 bases). Germline CDR1 is SGHTA and CDR2 is FQGTGA. The V end lost 3 bases, the J end lost 0 bases, and 9 bases lay between the germline ends. This CDR3 is built from 14 residues. The CDR3 loop is CASSLWESSYEQYF. Here the CDR3 DNA reads TGTGCCAGCAGCTTGTGGGAGTCCTCCTACGAGCAGTACTTC.

Many counts were recorded for this clonotype. The chain carries TRBV5-1 and TRBJ2-1; 9 bases align to TRBD2. Germline values: CDR1 SGHRS, CDR2 YFSETQ. CDR3 length: 14 residues. V lost 6 bases and J lost 3; bases outside the gene matches: 4. CDR3 coding DNA: TGCGCCAGCATGCCGACTAGCGGCTACAATGAGCAGTTCTTC. Protein sequence: CASMPTSGYNEQFF.

This clonotype was detected many times. CDR3 nucleotides: TGTGCCAGCAATACGCCGACGGCTACTCAAGAGACCCAGTACTTC. Its protein is CASNTPTATQETQYF. The chain carries TRBV6-2 or TRBV6-3 and TRBJ2-5; D uncertain. V was clipped by 7 bases and J by 2 bases, with 17 bases between them. The length of the CDR3 is 15 residues. Germline lookup yields CDR1 MNHEY and CDR2 SVGEGT.